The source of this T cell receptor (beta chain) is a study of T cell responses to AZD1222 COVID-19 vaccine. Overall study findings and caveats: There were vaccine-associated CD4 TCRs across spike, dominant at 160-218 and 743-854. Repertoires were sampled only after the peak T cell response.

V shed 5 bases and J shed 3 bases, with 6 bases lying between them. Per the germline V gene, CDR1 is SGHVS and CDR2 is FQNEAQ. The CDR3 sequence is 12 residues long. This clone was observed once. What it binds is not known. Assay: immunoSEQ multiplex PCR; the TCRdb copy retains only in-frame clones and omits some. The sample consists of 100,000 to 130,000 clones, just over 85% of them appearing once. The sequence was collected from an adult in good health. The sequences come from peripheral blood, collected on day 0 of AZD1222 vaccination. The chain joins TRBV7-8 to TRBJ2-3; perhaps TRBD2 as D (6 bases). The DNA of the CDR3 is TGTGCCAGCAGCCGGGAGACAGATACGCAGTATTTT. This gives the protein CASSRETDTQYF.